This TCR beta chain is drawn from a study of blood T cell repertoires in COVID-19. Study as a whole: Nucleic acid was either cDNA or gDNA, and it came from T cells, B-cell-depleted T cells, or PBMCs.

In the study's own analysis: Reference gene primer amplification yielded estimated nucleated cell counts. The protocol was immunoSEQ multiplex PCR, while the TCRdb copy is restricted to in-frame clones and leaves out a portion. V and J calls and clone size are as listed in that table; D and trimming were resolved from the DNA. Of about 200,000 clones detected, 86% appear once; the ten largest clones hold about 2.2%. Trimming shortened V by 5 bases and J by 5 bases, and 10 bases separated the two germline ends. Per the germline V gene, CDR1 is SEHNR and CDR2 is FQNEAQ (reference sequence). The CDR3 totals 13 residues.

The receptor comes from a woman in her 50s with acute or convalescent COVID-19. The rearrangement joins TRBV7-9 to TRBJ2-1; possible D gene TRBD2, 6 bases. The sample consisted of peripheral blood. CDR3 region: CASSPGLDNEQFF. CDR3 DNA: TGTGCCAGCAGCCCGGGACTTGACAATGAGCAGTTCTTC.